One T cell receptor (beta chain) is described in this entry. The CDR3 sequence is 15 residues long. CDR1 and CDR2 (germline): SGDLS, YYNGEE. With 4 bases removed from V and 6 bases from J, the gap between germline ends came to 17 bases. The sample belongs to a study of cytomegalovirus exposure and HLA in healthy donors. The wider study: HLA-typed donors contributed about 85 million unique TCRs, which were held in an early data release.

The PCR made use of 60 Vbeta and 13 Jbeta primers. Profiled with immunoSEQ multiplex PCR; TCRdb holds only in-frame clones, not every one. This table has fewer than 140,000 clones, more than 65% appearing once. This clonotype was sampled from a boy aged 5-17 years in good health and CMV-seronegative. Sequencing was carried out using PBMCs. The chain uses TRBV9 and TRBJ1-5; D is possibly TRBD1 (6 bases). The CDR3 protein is CASSPTGYESQPQHF. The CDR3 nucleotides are TGTGCCAGCAGCCCCACAGGGTACGAGAGTCAGCCCCAGCATTTT.